The clone carrying this TCR beta chain was counted a single time. Given the absence of the conserved phenylalanine or tryptophan at the CDR3 end, a read error is likely. The germline gives CDR1 MDHEN, CDR2 SYDVKM. CDR3 size: 13 residues. Three rounds of nested PCR, following a modified ARM-PCR protocol, produced the TCRbeta library. One entry per CDR3 protein results from TCRdb running MiXCR on the multiplex PCR reads. Found here are about 78,000 distinct CDR3 sequences, 65% to 90% of them singletons; the top ten hold about an eighth. This specimen comes from a study of tumor and adjacent non-tumor tissue in lung cancer. The wider study: There were some 11 adenocarcinoma, a couple of squamous cell carcinoma and 1 small cell lung cancer cases. About 4.2 million productive TCRbeta reads were obtained per sample on average. The patients, 10 to 11 men and 4 to 6 women, were about 31 to 80 with stage I to III disease.

RNA was extracted from bulk tissue without any cell sorting. Newly diagnosed lung cancer patients had thoracic surgery in China, August–November 2014, without prior chemotherapy. The receptor's source is a woman between 45 and 65 years old with non-small cell lung cancer. The chain combines TRBV28 with TRBJ1-3; tentatively, D is TRBD1 (5 bases). The specimen was lung tumor tissue. CDR3 loop: CASSWDSGKTIYY. CDR3 coding DNA: TGTGCCAGCAGTTGGGACTCTGGAAAGACCATATATTAT.